This T cell receptor (beta chain) was profiled in a study of blood T cells in healthy people across ages. This CDR3 region has 13 residues. The V segment lost 7 bases and the J segment 5 bases; nucleotides outside the gene matches: 7. Per germline, CDR1 MDHEN and CDR2 SYDVKM. The authors ran a second PCR of roughly 6 to 12 cycles using a sample-barcoded 5' primer and a J-beta primer mix. From the 5' RACE reads, TCRdb called clonotypes with MiXCR, one entry per CDR3 protein. The sample lists some 1.5 million distinct CDR3 sequences, approximately 39% occurring once. Per individual sample, total RNA of at least 6 micrograms was extracted. Whole-study findings and limits: Long-lived donors carried more naive CD4+ cells and greater diversity than aged donors. Considered underestimates were the diversity estimates obtained from one million T cells.

On this clonotype: Its target is unknown.

The V gene is TRBV28, the J gene TRBJ1-2; 7 bases agree with TRBD1. The clonotype comes from a woman under 30 in good health. Sequencing was performed on blood. The CDR3: CASNGQGEYGYTF. The CDR3 DNA is TGTGCCAGCAACGGGCAGGGGGAGTATGGCTACACCTTC.